These T cell receptor beta chains were read from a single sample in a study of T-cell memory formation after mild COVID-19. TCRdb re-called the 5' RACE reads through MiXCR, storing one row per CDR3 protein. The sample holds about 400,000 distinct CDR3 sequences, about 16% seen once. The sample was PBMCs or a T cell subset sorted from them (not recorded which). These receptors originate from a man between 18 and 29 years old who had mild COVID-19 (a few samples of this study predate the infection). Cell type and time point are not known. Each CDR3 is given with its conserved first and last residue. The D gene is left open where the match is weak. Rows give clone size only sometimes, using once, few, many, or a class for an expanded clone.

TRBV20-1	TRBD1	-	TRBJ1-2	TGCAGTGCTAGACCACGGGGTGGGACAGGGAAGATTTCCTATGGCTACACCTTC	CSARPRGGTGKISYGYTF
TRBV2	-	few	TRBJ1-4	TGTGCCAGCCAGAGACTCGGGGCCTTGACAGAAAAACTGTTTTTT	CASQRLGALTEKLFF
TRBV12-3/TRBV12-4	TRBD1	few	TRBJ1-5	TGTGCCAGCAGTTCGGGGACAGGGAAAGGTTATCAGCCCCAGCATTTT	CASSSGTGKGYQPQHF
TRBV25-1	-	few	TRBJ2-1	TGTGCCAGCAGTTCCTATTTCGGGGCGGATGAGCAGTTCTTC	CASSSYFGADEQFF
TRBV14	-	-	TRBJ2-7	TGTGCCAGCAGCCAGGTTGTGGCAGAATACGAGCAGTACTTC	CASSQVVAEYEQYF
TRBV28	-	few	TRBJ2-5	TGTGCCAGCAGTGGACAGTTAGCACGAGAGACCCAGTACTTC	CASSGQLARETQYF
TRBV7-2	-	-	TRBJ1-5	TGTGCCAGCAGCACCACGACAGGTTATAGCAATCAGCCCCAGCATTTT	CASSTTTGYSNQPQHF
TRBV5-1	-	-	TRBJ2-7	TGCGCCAGCAGCCGGGAACGGGGGCACGAGCAGTACTTC	CASSRERGHEQYF
TRBV5-1	TRBD1	few	TRBJ2-5	TGCGCCAGCAGCTCGACAGGGGGCTTCCAAGAGACCCAGTACTTC	CASSSTGGFQETQYF
TRBV6-4	-	few	TRBJ2-5	TGTGCCAGCAGCTCACTTGGACAATCAACGGAGACCCAGTACTTC	CASSSLGQSTETQYF
TRBV20-1	-	few	TRBJ1-1	TGCAGTGCTACCCCCCGGGGGCTTACTGAAGCTTTCTTT	CSATPRGLTEAFF
TRBV6-6	-	few	TRBJ2-3	TGTGCCAGCAGTTACTCCGTAGTAGGAGGCACAGATACGCAGTATTTT	CASSYSVVGGTDTQYF
TRBV19	-	-	TRBJ1-6	TGTGCCAGTACTGGGGACGGTTTT	CASTGDGF
TRBV5-5	-	few	TRBJ2-1	TGTGCCAGCAGCCCCAGCAGGCCGGATGTCTACAATGAGCAGTTCTTC	CASSPSRPDVYNEQFF
TRBV19	-	few	TRBJ2-7	TGTGCCAGTAGTATAGTTTTAAGGAGCTCCTACGAGCAGTACTTC	CASSIVLRSSYEQYF
TRBV7-3	-	-	TRBJ2-2	TGTGCCAGCAGCCGCGGGACGAACACCGGGGAGCTGTTTTTT	CASSRGTNTGELFF
TRBV6-1	-	few	TRBJ2-2	TGTGCCAGCAGTCCCCTCGACATGGCGGCCGGGGAGCTGTTTTTT	CASSPLDMAAGELFF
TRBV5-1	-	many	TRBJ2-3	TGCGCCAGCCCCCCCCGGGGCCCAGATACGCAGTATTTT	CASPPRGPDTQYF
TRBV19	-	-	TRBJ2-1	TGTGCCAGCGGACAGAGATTCAATGAGCAGTTCTTC	CASGQRFNEQFF
TRBV6-2/TRBV6-3	TRBD1	many	TRBJ2-1	TGTGCCAGCAGCCGGACAGGGCCCCCCTACAATGAGCAGTTCTTC	CASSRTGPPYNEQFF
TRBV12-3/TRBV12-4	TRBD2	many	TRBJ2-1	TGTGCCAGCAGCAAAGCGGGGGGGGGCTACAATGAGCAGTTCTTC	CASSKAGGGYNEQFF
TRBV10-3	TRBD1	-	TRBJ1-1	TGTGCCATCAGCGCGGCAGGACAGGGAGGAGCTTTCTTT	CAISAAGQGGAFF
TRBV30	-	few	TRBJ1-2	TGTGCCTGGGGGACCTATGGCTACACCTTC	CAWGTYGYTF
TRBV7-2	TRBD2	-	TRBJ2-3	TGTGCCAGCAGTCCAATAGCGGGGGGCCGGGGAGATACGCAGTATTTT	CASSPIAGGRGDTQYF
TRBV7-6	-	few	TRBJ2-5	TGTGCCAGCAGCTCCCGGGCCGAGGGGCAAGAGACCCAGTACTTC	CASSSRAEGQETQYF
TRBV27	-	-	TRBJ2-7	TGTGCCAGCAGACGGGCCTTAAGCCAGGCCGGTAGCTACGAGCAGTACTTC	CASRRALSQAGSYEQYF
TRBV9	-	few	TRBJ2-2	TGTGCCAGCAGCGTAGCCAGGGGCCGGGAGCTGTTTTTT	CASSVARGRELFF
TRBV5-1	-	few	TRBJ2-1	TGCGCCAGCAGCTACCGATCGGGTTACAATGAGCAGTTCTTC	CASSYRSGYNEQFF
TRBV7-9	-	few	TRBJ2-1	TGTGCCAGCAGGGGATCCGTAAGCTCCTACAATGAGCAGTTCTTC	CASRGSVSSYNEQFF
TRBV2	-	many	TRBJ2-5	TGTGCCAGCAGTGAAGCTCAGATGGCCCTGGCTGGAGAGACCCAGTACTTC	CASSEAQMALAGETQYF
TRBV5-1	-	few	TRBJ2-1	TGCGCCAGCAGCCCCCCCTGGAATGAGCAGTTCTTC	CASSPPWNEQFF
TRBV6-2/TRBV6-3	-	few	TRBJ2-3	TGTGCCAGCCGTCCCGAGGGGGGGGGCACAGATACGCAGTATTTT	CASRPEGGGTDTQYF
TRBV27	-	few	TRBJ2-3	TGTGCCAGCAGTTTATCGAAGGGAACGCAGTATTTT	CASSLSKGTQYF
TRBV4-1	TRBD2	many	TRBJ2-1	TGCGCCAGCAGCCAAGCTACCAGCGGGGTTTACAATGAGCAGTTCTTC	CASSQATSGVYNEQFF
TRBV5-1	TRBD1	-	TRBJ2-2	TGCGCCAGCAGCTTGGCCCAGGGACAGGCCGCGTCCGGGGAGCTGTTTTTT	CASSLAQGQAASGELFF
TRBV15	-	-	TRBJ2-3	TGTGCCACCAGCAGTGTTGCGGGACGGTGGATTACAGATACGCAGTATTTT	CATSSVAGRWITDTQYF
TRBV30	TRBD1	-	TRBJ2-1	TGTGCCTGGAGAGGTCGGGACAGGATCTACAATGAGCAGTTCTTC	CAWRGRDRIYNEQFF
TRBV5-6	TRBD1	-	TRBJ2-3	TGTGCCAGCAGCTGGGGGGACAGGGGCACAGATACGCAGTATTTT	CASSWGDRGTDTQYF
TRBV20-1	TRBD2	few	TRBJ2-3	TGCAGTGTCCCCAGGACTAGCGGGGCGAGCACAGATACGCAGTATTTT	CSVPRTSGASTDTQYF
TRBV29-1	-	few	TRBJ1-4	TGCAGCGCACTGGGTGAAAAACTGTTTTTT	CSALGEKLFF